The entry below gives a single TCR beta chain sequence along with its context. Its antigen remains undetermined. No base qualities exist here, and no much larger clone lies one base off it. Library preparation employed the immunoSEQ multiplex PCR assay. TCRdb provides this immuneACCESS table in a form limited to in-frame rearrangements. Some clones are lacking; in checked studies, under half of them reflect an unresolved V gene, and why the rest are absent is not known. The sample contains approximately 13,000 clones, around 75% of them found a single time. In total, the top ten clones hold roughly 12% of the sample. The germline V gene gives CDR1 as SGHNT and CDR2 as YENEEA. V sheds 5 bases and J sheds 0 bases, leaving 10 bases between their ends. The CDR3 goes from the cysteine to the phenylalanine over 15 residues. Only the CDR3 DNA is retained, 45 bases long and in frame from the first base. This specimen belongs to a study of technical replicates of blood from a handful of donors (dated by TCRdb to 2015 to 2018).

The sequence was obtained from a human donor in good health. The rearrangement combines TRBV11-3 with TRBJ2-2; no D gene is confidently identified. Sequences were obtained from PBMCs. The DNA sequence is given as TGTGCCAGCAGCCCCCATGCTACGAACACCGGGGAGCTGTTTTTT. Its coded protein is CASSPHATNTGELFF.